This entry describes one T cell receptor beta chain. The data were obtained in a study of blood T cell repertoires in COVID-19. Whole-study context: The origin of the acute and convalescent COVID-19 samples was the United States, Italy and Spain. T cells, B-cell-depleted T cells, or PBMCs supplied cDNA or gDNA.

The authors' processing: Amplified reference gene primers provided the basis for estimating nucleated cell counts. Libraries were prepared by immunoSEQ multiplex PCR; TCRdb keeps only in-frame clonotypes and omits some of them. V and J calls plus clone size are reproduced from that table; the DNA served to infer D and trimming. The sample has roughly 300,000 clones, roughly 79% seen once. The CDR3 consists of 16 residues. Germline V lookup: CDR1 SNHLY, CDR2 FYNNEI. V shed 3 bases and J 5 bases; nucleotides not matched to a gene: 9. V is TRBV2 and J is TRBJ1-1; 10 bases fit TRBD1. The sequencing input was peripheral blood. This receptor was identified in a woman aged 55-75 years with active or convalescent COVID-19. DNA for the CDR3: TGTGCCAGCAGTGATATAATCGACAGGGGGCCAACTGAAGCTTTCTTT. This encodes CASSDIIDRGPTEAFF.